This is a list of T cell receptor beta chains from one sample in a study of PD-1 blockade in classical Hodgkin lymphoma. Data came from immunoSEQ multiplex PCR; TCRdb stores just in-frame clones and leaves some out. The table has almost 20,000 clones, around 86% seen once. The specimen sequenced was CD4+ T cells from blood. The receptors come from a human donor with classical Hodgkin lymphoma. Each CDR3 is given with its conserved first and last residue. Fields, in order: D gene, V gene, J gene, clone size, CDR3 DNA, CDR3 protein. A D gene is named only where the DNA matches it firmly. Rows may omit the clone size; those that give it use once, few, many or a size class.

D gene: TRBD2; V gene: TRBV11-3; J gene: TRBJ2-5; clone size: NA; CDR3 DNA: TGTGCCAGCAGCTTACACCGGACTAGCGGGAGCTCAGAGACCCAGTACTTC; CDR3 protein: CASSLHRTSGSSETQYF
D gene: NA; V gene: TRBV6-1; J gene: TRBJ2-7; clone size: NA; CDR3 DNA: TGTGCCAGCAGTCGGCTCTACGAGCAGTACTTC; CDR3 protein: CASSRLYEQYF
D gene: NA; V gene: TRBV5-6; J gene: TRBJ2-7; clone size: NA; CDR3 DNA: TGTGCCAGCAGCTTGTGGCTACTACGCTACGAGCAGTACTTC; CDR3 protein: CASSLWLLRYEQYF
D gene: NA; V gene: TRBV5-6; J gene: TRBJ2-5; clone size: NA; CDR3 DNA: TGTGCCAGCAGCTGGACTGTACAAGAGACCCAGTACTTC; CDR3 protein: CASSWTVQETQYF
D gene: TRBD2; V gene: TRBV10-3; J gene: TRBJ2-1; clone size: NA; CDR3 DNA: TGTGCCATCAGCACTAGCGGGAGCTCCTACAATGAGCAGTTCTTC; CDR3 protein: CAISTSGSSYNEQFF
D gene: NA; V gene: TRBV7-9; J gene: TRBJ1-2; clone size: NA; CDR3 DNA: TGTGCCAGCAGCCTTTTGACCGGGACCGATAAATATGGCTACACCTTC; CDR3 protein: CASSLLTGTDKYGYTF
D gene: NA; V gene: TRBV19; J gene: TRBJ1-5; clone size: few; CDR3 DNA: TGTGCCAGTAGTATAGGAGCAGGGAAGCAGCCCCAGCATTTT; CDR3 protein: CASSIGAGKQPQHF
D gene: NA; V gene: TRBV5-1; J gene: TRBJ2-3; clone size: NA; CDR3 DNA: TGCGCCAGCAGCGCGGGTTCCACAGATACGCAGTATTTT; CDR3 protein: CASSAGSTDTQYF
D gene: TRBD1; V gene: TRBV10-3; J gene: TRBJ1-2; clone size: NA; CDR3 DNA: TGTGCCATCATTAAGGGGACAGGGGGCAACTATGGCTACACCTTC; CDR3 protein: CAIIKGTGGNYGYTF
D gene: TRBD1; V gene: TRBV9; J gene: TRBJ1-1; clone size: few; CDR3 DNA: TGTGCCAGCAGCGTGGGACAGGGGGGCACTGAAGCTTTCTTT; CDR3 protein: CASSVGQGGTEAFF
D gene: NA; V gene: TRBV28; J gene: TRBJ1-2; clone size: NA; CDR3 DNA: TGTGCCAGCACTTCCCAACGTTGGGGCTACACCTTC; CDR3 protein: CASTSQRWGYTF
D gene: NA; V gene: TRBV5-6; J gene: TRBJ1-4; clone size: NA; CDR3 DNA: TGTGCCAGCAGCGATTCCTTAGGGCCGGCTGAAAAACTGTTTTTT; CDR3 protein: CASSDSLGPAEKLFF
D gene: NA; V gene: TRBV19; J gene: TRBJ1-1; clone size: NA; CDR3 DNA: TGTGCCAGTAGTATTGGGGTCCCGAACACTGAAGCTTTCTTT; CDR3 protein: CASSIGVPNTEAFF
D gene: NA; V gene: TRBV27; J gene: TRBJ1-1; clone size: NA; CDR3 DNA: TGTGCCAGCAGTTTATTCGAAGGGAACACTGAAGCTTTCTTT; CDR3 protein: CASSLFEGNTEAFF
D gene: TRBD1; V gene: TRBV19; J gene: TRBJ1-5; clone size: few; CDR3 DNA: TGTGCCAGTAGTACCTACGGGACAGGGCGTGGAGTGGGGCAGCCCCAGCATTTT; CDR3 protein: CASSTYGTGRGVGQPQHF
D gene: NA; V gene: TRBV29-1; J gene: TRBJ2-1; clone size: NA; CDR3 DNA: TGCAGCGTTGGTGGTAATGAGCAGTTCTTC; CDR3 protein: CSVGGNEQFF
D gene: NA; V gene: TRBV9; J gene: TRBJ2-3; clone size: NA; CDR3 DNA: TGTGCCAGCTCACGATCAAAATCATTTTCAGATACGCAGTATTTT; CDR3 protein: CASSRSKSFSDTQYF
D gene: TRBD1; V gene: TRBV7-8; J gene: TRBJ1-3; clone size: NA; CDR3 DNA: TGTGCCAGCAGCTTAACAGGGGGGTTCGTTGGAAACACCATATATTTT; CDR3 protein: CASSLTGGFVGNTIYF
D gene: NA; V gene: TRBV6-5; J gene: TRBJ2-7; clone size: NA; CDR3 DNA: TGTGCCAGCAGTTGGGCAGACTTCTCCTACGAGCAGTACTTC; CDR3 protein: CASSWADFSYEQYF
D gene: NA; V gene: TRBV28; J gene: TRBJ2-2; clone size: NA; CDR3 DNA: TGTGCCAGCAGCAAGTCCTACGGACGGAAGGGCACCGGGGAGCTGTTTTTT; CDR3 protein: CASSKSYGRKGTGELFF
D gene: TRBD2; V gene: TRBV5-6; J gene: TRBJ2-7; clone size: NA; CDR3 DNA: TGTGCCAGCAGCTTTCGTGCTAGCGGGAGGTACGAGCAGTACTTC; CDR3 protein: CASSFRASGRYEQYF
D gene: TRBD2; V gene: TRBV5-1; J gene: TRBJ2-3; clone size: NA; CDR3 DNA: TGCGCCAGCAGCTTGGATGGGCGGGAGGGCCTCAGAGATACGCAGTATTTT; CDR3 protein: CASSLDGREGLRDTQYF
D gene: NA; V gene: TRBV5-1; J gene: TRBJ1-3; clone size: NA; CDR3 DNA: TGCGCCAGCAGCTTGGGGACAGTCGGTCTGGACACCATATATTTT; CDR3 protein: CASSLGTVGLDTIYF
D gene: NA; V gene: TRBV6-5; J gene: TRBJ2-5; clone size: NA; CDR3 DNA: TGTGCCAGCAGTTACTCGGCGGCCCGTACCCAGTACTTC; CDR3 protein: CASSYSAARTQYF
D gene: TRBD1; V gene: TRBV18; J gene: TRBJ1-2; clone size: NA; CDR3 DNA: TGTGCCAGCTCACCGGGACAGGGCATTTCTAACTATGGCTACACCTTC; CDR3 protein: CASSPGQGISNYGYTF
D gene: NA; V gene: TRBV5-1; J gene: TRBJ2-5; clone size: NA; CDR3 DNA: TGCGCCAGCAGGGGGGATTACCAGACCCAGTACTTC; CDR3 protein: CASRGDYQTQYF
D gene: NA; V gene: TRBV7-8; J gene: TRBJ2-3; clone size: NA; CDR3 DNA: TGTGCCAGCAGCCTACGGAGGGCGGGGACAGATACGCAGTATTTT; CDR3 protein: CASSLRRAGTDTQYF
D gene: TRBD1; V gene: TRBV28; J gene: TRBJ1-4; clone size: NA; CDR3 DNA: TGTGCCAGCAGTCCCCAGACAGGGGGGCGTGAAAAACTGTTTTTT; CDR3 protein: CASSPQTGGREKLFF
D gene: TRBD2; V gene: TRBV10-3; J gene: TRBJ2-5; clone size: NA; CDR3 DNA: TGTGCCATCAGTGGGACTAGCGACCAAGAGACCCAGTACTTC; CDR3 protein: CAISGTSDQETQYF
D gene: NA; V gene: TRBV11-2; J gene: TRBJ1-1; clone size: NA; CDR3 DNA: TGTGCCAGCAGCTTAGCGGGGGGGACTGAAGCTTTCTTT; CDR3 protein: CASSLAGGTEAFF
D gene: TRBD2; V gene: TRBV10-3; J gene: TRBJ2-1; clone size: few; CDR3 DNA: TGTGCCACCCAGGGAGCGGGAGTCTATGGGAATGAGCAGTTCTTC; CDR3 protein: CATQGAGVYGNEQFF
D gene: NA; V gene: TRBV7-9; J gene: TRBJ2-1; clone size: NA; CDR3 DNA: TGTGCCAGCTCAGGGAGCTCCTACAATGAGCAGTTCTTC; CDR3 protein: CASSGSSYNEQFF
D gene: NA; V gene: TRBV2; J gene: TRBJ2-7; clone size: few; CDR3 DNA: TGTGCCAGCAGCCACGAGACCTACGAGCAGTACTTC; CDR3 protein: CASSHETYEQYF
D gene: NA; V gene: TRBV19; J gene: TRBJ2-1; clone size: NA; CDR3 DNA: TGTGCCAGTGAGGGCCCCGCGGTCAATGAGCAGTTCTTC; CDR3 protein: CASEGPAVNEQFF
D gene: NA; V gene: TRBV7-3; J gene: TRBJ1-1; clone size: NA; CDR3 DNA: TGTGCCAGCAGCTTAACGGGAGGGTCCAACACTGAAGCTTTCTTT; CDR3 protein: CASSLTGGSNTEAFF
D gene: NA; V gene: TRBV28; J gene: TRBJ1-4; clone size: NA; CDR3 DNA: TGTGCCAGCAGTTTAAGTGGGGCGCTTACCAATGAAAAACTGTTTTTT; CDR3 protein: CASSLSGALTNEKLFF
D gene: NA; V gene: TRBV11-2; J gene: TRBJ2-2; clone size: NA; CDR3 DNA: TGTGCCAGCAGCTTTAATCCTAGCGCCACGGGCGGGGAGCTGTTTTTT; CDR3 protein: CASSFNPSATGGELFF
D gene: NA; V gene: TRBV6-5; J gene: TRBJ1-1; clone size: NA; CDR3 DNA: TGTGCCAGCAGCCAATCGGGGGGGAGGGACACTGAAGCTTTCTTT; CDR3 protein: CASSQSGGRDTEAFF
D gene: NA; V gene: TRBV28; J gene: TRBJ1-5; clone size: NA; CDR3 DNA: TGTGCCAGCAGTCCAGGCGGCAGGCTCTATAGCAATCAGCCCCAGCATTTT; CDR3 protein: CASSPGGRLYSNQPQHF
D gene: NA; V gene: TRBV2; J gene: TRBJ1-2; clone size: NA; CDR3 DNA: TGTGCCAGCACCGAAGGGGTCTACACCTTC; CDR3 protein: CASTEGVYTF
D gene: TRBD1; V gene: TRBV19; J gene: TRBJ2-7; clone size: NA; CDR3 DNA: TGTGCCAGTAGTCTAGGGGACAGCTACGAGCAGTACTTC; CDR3 protein: CASSLGDSYEQYF
D gene: NA; V gene: TRBV27; J gene: TRBJ2-7; clone size: NA; CDR3 DNA: TGTGCCAGCAGCGGGGGAAGTAGAAGGGGCTCCTACGAGCAGTACTTC; CDR3 protein: CASSGGSRRGSYEQYF
D gene: NA; V gene: TRBV9; J gene: TRBJ2-3; clone size: NA; CDR3 DNA: TGTGCCAGCAGCGTAGGAGGGGGGGCAGATACGCAGTATTTT; CDR3 protein: CASSVGGGADTQYF
D gene: TRBD2; V gene: TRBV19; J gene: TRBJ2-5; clone size: NA; CDR3 DNA: TGTGCCAGTAGATTAGCGGGAGGACTCCAAGAGACCCAGTACTTC; CDR3 protein: CASRLAGGLQETQYF
D gene: TRBD1; V gene: TRBV23-1; J gene: TRBJ2-7; clone size: NA; CDR3 DNA: TGCGCCAGCAGTCCTCGGACAGGGGGCGGGTACGAGCAGTACTTC; CDR3 protein: CASSPRTGGGYEQYF
D gene: TRBD1; V gene: TRBV2; J gene: TRBJ2-3; clone size: NA; CDR3 DNA: TGTGCCAACTCCCCCGAGGGGTGGACAGGAAGGGATACGCAGTATTTT; CDR3 protein: CANSPEGWTGRDTQYF
D gene: NA; V gene: TRBV19; J gene: TRBJ1-5; clone size: NA; CDR3 DNA: TGTGCCAGTAGTCTTGAGACCGGCAATCAGCCCCAGCATTTT; CDR3 protein: CASSLETGNQPQHF
D gene: NA; V gene: TRBV28; J gene: TRBJ1-5; clone size: NA; CDR3 DNA: TGTGCCAGCAACCAGGGGCTGGAGCCCCAGCATTTT; CDR3 protein: CASNQGLEPQHF
D gene: TRBD2; V gene: TRBV9; J gene: TRBJ2-3; clone size: once; CDR3 DNA: TGTGCCAGCAGCCAATTCACTCCGGGACTAGAGGCAGATACGCAGTATTTT; CDR3 protein: CASSQFTPGLEADTQYF
D gene: TRBD2; V gene: TRBV19; J gene: TRBJ2-3; clone size: NA; CDR3 DNA: TGTGCCAGTAGTATAAAGCGGGAAGGCACAGATACGCAGTATTTT; CDR3 protein: CASSIKREGTDTQYF
D gene: NA; V gene: TRBV20-1; J gene: TRBJ1-1; clone size: few; CDR3 DNA: TGCAGTGCTCCGGACAATCCCGAAGCTTTCTTT; CDR3 protein: CSAPDNPEAFF
D gene: TRBD2; V gene: TRBV9; J gene: TRBJ2-1; clone size: NA; CDR3 DNA: TGTGCCAGCAGCGTAGGTCCAGCGGGAGGGGGAAATGAGCAGTTCTTC; CDR3 protein: CASSVGPAGGGNEQFF
D gene: TRBD1; V gene: TRBV19; J gene: TRBJ2-2; clone size: NA; CDR3 DNA: TGTGCCAGTAGATCACCTCTACCGGGACAGATAACCGGGGAGCTGTTTTTT; CDR3 protein: CASRSPLPGQITGELFF
D gene: NA; V gene: TRBV7-8; J gene: TRBJ1-3; clone size: NA; CDR3 DNA: TGTGCCAGCAGCTTAACTAGGGACACCATATATTTT; CDR3 protein: CASSLTRDTIYF
D gene: TRBD2; V gene: TRBV9; J gene: TRBJ2-7; clone size: NA; CDR3 DNA: TGTGCCAGCAGCGAAGGACTAGCGAGCGAGCAGTACTTC; CDR3 protein: CASSEGLASEQYF
D gene: NA; V gene: TRBV5-1; J gene: TRBJ1-3; clone size: NA; CDR3 DNA: TGCGCCAGCAGCGCCAATCCGGGAAGCTCTGGAAACACCATATATTTT; CDR3 protein: CASSANPGSSGNTIYF
D gene: NA; V gene: TRBV15; J gene: TRBJ2-1; clone size: NA; CDR3 DNA: TGTGCCACCAGCAGAGCTGTGGGGTATGAGCAGTTCTTC; CDR3 protein: CATSRAVGYEQFF
D gene: NA; V gene: TRBV28; J gene: TRBJ2-3; clone size: NA; CDR3 DNA: TGTGCCAGCAACTTTGGGGGCGTGGGGGCCCAGCAGTATTTT; CDR3 protein: CASNFGGVGAQQYF
D gene: NA; V gene: TRBV18; J gene: TRBJ2-5; clone size: NA; CDR3 DNA: TGTGCCAGCTCACCTACCGGGGGCGAAAAGTGGAGGAGCCAGTACTTC; CDR3 protein: CASSPTGGEKWRSQYF